The clone carrying this TCR beta chain was observed a few times. This CDR3 is built from 13 residues. V was trimmed by 3 bases and J by 7 bases, leaving 12 bases between them. In germline, CDR1 is SEHNR, CDR2 FQNEAQ (reference sequence). This specimen belongs to a study of blood T cell repertoires in COVID-19. On the study more broadly: From the United States, Italy and Spain came samples of acute and convalescent COVID-19. T cells, B-cell-depleted T cells, or PBMCs provided the cDNA or gDNA that served as material.

Source study methods: Estimation of nucleated cell counts relied on the amplification of reference gene primers. Clones were sequenced by immunoSEQ multiplex PCR, and TCRdb holds only the in-frame ones, with some missing. V and J calls and clone size follow that table, whereas D and trimming were derived from the DNA. The sample holds some 100,000 clones, roughly 92% seen once. The origin of this receptor is a man aged 50-60 years with active COVID-19. The sequenced material came from peripheral blood. The chain employs TRBV7-9 and TRBJ1-2; no definite D call. The CDR3 DNA reads TGTGCCAGCAGCTTCGGGGAAGCCGGTGGCTACACCTTC. Its protein is CASSFGEAGGYTF.